A selection of T cell receptor beta chains follows, all from one sample in a study of shared clonotypes between healthy human individuals. Here immunoSEQ multiplex PCR was the method, and the copy in TCRdb shows in-frame clones only, minus some. The sample carries approximately 740,000 clones, about 74% recorded once. The sequenced material came from memory CD4+ T cells sorted from blood. The origin of the receptors is a young woman in good health. The CDR3 runs from the conserved cysteine through the conserved F or W. D genes are given only for firm matches. Only part of the rows carry a size: once, few, many, or a class if the clone is expanded.

J gene	V gene	clone size	D gene	CDR3 DNA	CDR3 protein
TRBJ2-5	TRBV28	-	TRBD2	TGTGCCAGCACTACCCTAGCGGGAGGGACTTTCTTAGAAGAGACCCAGTACTTC	CASTTLAGGTFLEETQYF
TRBJ1-1	TRBV7-9	-	-	TGTGCCAGCAGCTTAGATTCAGGAGTCCTGCCCACTGAAGCTTTCTTT	CASSLDSGVLPTEAFF
TRBJ2-7	TRBV6-5	once	-	TGTGCCAGCAGGCAGGGTTACGAGCAGTACTTC	CASRQGYEQYF
TRBJ1-2	TRBV10-1	few	-	TGCGCCAGCAGTTCAGGGGTTGGCTATGGCTACACCTTC	CASSSGVGYGYTF
TRBJ2-7	TRBV7-2	-	-	TGTGCCAGCAGCTGGGGGTCCTACGAGCAGTACTTC	CASSWGSYEQYF
TRBJ1-1	TRBV28	few	-	TGTGCCAGCACCAAAGCTCGGTCTGAAGCTTTCTTT	CASTKARSEAFF
TRBJ1-2	TRBV6-1	-	TRBD1	TGTGCCAGCAGTGCGCCCGATACAGGGGGCAAGAACTATGGCTACACCTTC	CASSAPDTGGKNYGYTF
TRBJ2-5	TRBV18	many	-	TGTGCCAGCTCACAGTCTCTAGGGGCCGAGACCCAGTACTTC	CASSQSLGAETQYF
TRBJ2-7	TRBV30	-	-	TGTGCCTGGAGTCCTCCGGTTGTCCCCTACGAGCAGTACTTC	CAWSPPVVPYEQYF
TRBJ1-2	TRBV18	-	-	TGTGCCAGCTCTCCCATAGAATCGACAGACCATAACTATGGCTACACCTTC	CASSPIESTDHNYGYTF
TRBJ1-3	TRBV28	-	TRBD1	TGTGCCAGCAGGCCCCCGGGACAGGGTTACACCATATATTTT	CASRPPGQGYTIYF
TRBJ1-4	TRBV5-1	-	-	TGCGCCAGCAGCCTACAGGGAACTAATGAAAAACTGTTTTTT	CASSLQGTNEKLFF
TRBJ2-2	TRBV2	-	TRBD2	TGTGCCAGTCTAGCGGGGTACACCGGGGAGCTGTTTTTT	CASLAGYTGELFF
TRBJ1-2	TRBV2	-	-	TGTGCCAGCTATCCTGGCAGGATGAGACTTAACTATGGCTACACCTTC	CASYPGRMRLNYGYTF
TRBJ2-7	TRBV7-8	-	TRBD1	TGTGCCAGCCTCACCTCGGGACAGGGGTGGAAGCAGTACTTC	CASLTSGQGWKQYF
TRBJ2-3	TRBV6-6	-	-	TGTGCCAGCAGTTACAGGGTTCGCACAGATACGCAGTATTTT	CASSYRVRTDTQYF
TRBJ2-4	TRBV28	-	-	TGTGCCAGCAGGGACAGAGCCAAAAACATTCAGTACTTC	CASRDRAKNIQYF
TRBJ2-2	TRBV11-2	once	TRBD2	TGTGCCAGCAGCTTAGAAGCGGGGTACGCCGGGGAGCTGTTTTTT	CASSLEAGYAGELFF
TRBJ2-5	TRBV28	-	-	TGTGCCAGCAGTTTAATCTGGGGTACCCAGTACTTC	CASSLIWGTQYF
TRBJ2-1	TRBV20-1	-	-	TGCAGTGCTACCCCTGGGAATGAGCAGTTCTTC	CSATPGNEQFF
TRBJ2-2	TRBV11-2	-	-	TGTGCCAGCAGCTTGCAGGTGGCGACCGGGGAGCTGTTTTTT	CASSLQVATGELFF
TRBJ2-7	TRBV6-1	-	-	TGTGCCAGCAGGGGGGGACATGGACCGCTCGAGCAGTACTTC	CASRGGHGPLEQYF
TRBJ2-7	TRBV27	few	TRBD1	TGTGCCAGCAGCAGACAGGGGTTTCTGGAGCAGTACTTC	CASSRQGFLEQYF
TRBJ2-5	TRBV7-8	-	TRBD2	TGTGCCAGCAGCTCCGGCCGGACTAGCGGGATCCAAGAGACCCAGTACTTC	CASSSGRTSGIQETQYF
TRBJ1-4	TRBV28	few	TRBD1	TGTGCCAGCAGTGTCTCACAGGGGGCCCTTAATGAAAAACTGTTTTTT	CASSVSQGALNEKLFF
TRBJ2-7	TRBV19	once	-	TGTGCCAGTGGCTTTACCGGGAGCTCCTACGAGCAGTACTTC	CASGFTGSSYEQYF
TRBJ1-5	TRBV27	-	-	TGTGCCAGCAGTCAAAGGACGGGGCGAGGCAATCAGCCCCAGCATTTT	CASSQRTGRGNQPQHF
TRBJ1-2	TRBV7-9	-	-	TGTGCCAGCAGCTTAGAGCAGGGGCACTATGGCTACACCTTC	CASSLEQGHYGYTF
TRBJ1-2	TRBV11-2	-	-	TGTGCCAGCAGCTTAGATCTGGGGGTAAGGGCTGGCTACACCTTC	CASSLDLGVRAGYTF
TRBJ2-7	TRBV6-5	-	-	TGTGCCAGCAGTCCGAGCTTTGGAACCTACGAGCAGTACTTC	CASSPSFGTYEQYF
TRBJ1-5	TRBV18	once	-	TGTGCCAGCTCACCAGGGACGGGCCAGGGGTCCCAGCATTTT	CASSPGTGQGSQHF
TRBJ1-1	TRBV5-5	-	TRBD1	TGTGCCAGCAGCCCCACCGGGACAGGGAGGAACACTGAAGCTTTCTTT	CASSPTGTGRNTEAFF
TRBJ2-1	TRBV5-1	-	-	TGCGCCAGCAGCTTCGGGCCTAGCGCCAATGAGCAGTTCTTC	CASSFGPSANEQFF
TRBJ2-1	TRBV10-1	-	-	TGCGCCAGCAGTGATCGGGGAGCGCCCTACAATGAGCAGTTCTTC	CASSDRGAPYNEQFF
TRBJ2-3	TRBV5-1	-	-	TGCGCCAGCAGCTTGTCTACCCCCACAGATACGCAGTATTTT	CASSLSTPTDTQYF